These 21 T cell receptor beta chains came from one sample sequenced in a study of cytomegalovirus exposure and HLA in healthy donors. The PCR was carried out with 60 Vbeta primers and 13 Jbeta primers. Profiled with immunoSEQ multiplex PCR; TCRdb holds only in-frame clones, not every one. Of some 130,000 clones in the sample, approximately 64% were seen once. The sequenced sample was PBMCs. The receptors were sampled from a woman between 40 and 50 years old in good health and CMV-seronegative.

This clone was counted only a few times. The chain employs TRBV9 and TRBJ2-2; D gene uncertain. Germline assignment: CDR1 SGDLS and CDR2 YYNGEE. The CDR3 has 15 amino acids. Trimming shortened V by 0 bases and J by 4 bases, and 10 bases separated the two germline ends. CDR3 DNA sequence: TGTGCCAGCAGCGTAGGAAGCTCTTCCACCGGGGAGCTGTTTTTT. Translating it yields CASSVGSSSTGELFF.

The rearrangement joins TRBV5-1 to TRBJ2-7, with 9 bases lining up with TRBD1. The junction had 0 bases not matched to a gene; V was cut back by 0 bases and J by 2 bases. Germline V gene data show CDR1 as SGHRS and CDR2 as YFSETQ. The CDR3 is made up of 14 amino acids. The CDR3 sequence is CASSLGDRAYEQYF. DNA for the CDR3: TGCGCCAGCAGCTTGGGGGACAGGGCCTACGAGCAGTACTTC.

V gene TRBV15 combines with J gene TRBJ1-2; D is ambiguous. The V end lost 8 bases, the J end lost 8 bases, and 18 bases lay between the germline ends. The length of the CDR3 is 13 residues. Germline V gene sequence: CDR1 LNHNV, CDR2 YYDKDF (reference sequence). In nucleotides, the CDR3 is TGTGCCACCGCCCCCCGAGGTGAGAGCGGCTACACCTTC. It is translated as CATAPRGESGYTF. Together with reference TRBV15 and TRBJ1-2, the CDR3 gives the full variable domain: DAMVIQNPRYQVTQFGKPVTLSCSQTLNHNVMYWYQQKSSQAPKLLFHYYDKDFNNEADTPDNFQSRRPNTSFCFLDIRSPGLGDTAMYLCATAPRGESGYTFGSGTRLTVV.

The V call is TRBV5-4, the J call TRBJ1-3; TRBD1 might be the D (5 bases). The V and J ends lost 4 bases and 2 bases respectively, with 16 bases between them. There are 16 residues in the CDR3. Per germline, CDR1 SGHNT and CDR2 YYREEE (reference sequence). In nucleotides, the CDR3 is TGTGCCAGCAGCATCAGGGACTTGGGCGCTGGAAACACCATATATTTT. Its protein product is CASSIRDLGAGNTIYF.

The chain couples TRBV7-6 to TRBJ2-3; 7 bases align to TRBD1. The CDR3 is 14 residues long. J lost 2 bases, V lost 8 bases, and 7 bases had no gene match. CDR1 is SGHVS and CDR2 is FNYEAQ in the germline V gene. The CDR3 DNA follows: TGTGCCAGCGGCCAGGGGGAAAACACAGATACGCAGTATTTT. Translated: CASGQGENTDTQYF.

Written as DNA, the CDR3 is TGTGCCAGCAGTTTTTTTCCGGGACAGCGTCGTGGAAACACCATATATTTT. Translating gives CASSFFPGQRRGNTIYF. The chain employs TRBV7-3 and TRBJ1-3; 7 bases align to TRBD1. Losses at the gene ends were 6 bases for V and 3 bases for J; bases not matched to a gene: 14. Germline-derived CDR1 and CDR2 are SGHTA and FQGTGA. The length of the CDR3 is 17 residues. Drawing the rest from reference TRBV7-3 and TRBJ1-3, the complete variable domain is GAGVSQTPSNKVTEKGKYVELRCDPISGHTALYWYRQSLGQGPEFLIYFQGTGAADDSGLPNDRFFAVRPEGSVSTLKIQRTERGDSAVYLCASSFFPGQRRGNTIYFGEGSWLTVV.

This sequence joins TRBV13 and TRBJ2-3, with 8 positions matching TRBD1. This CDR3 contains 15 residues. The germline V gene encodes CDR1 PRHDT and CDR2 FYEKMQ (reference sequence). V dropped 3 bases and J dropped 5; count of bases not matched to a gene: 7. This CDR3 reads CASSFDRGGGDTQYF. The CDR3 nucleotides read TGTGCCAGCAGCTTCGACAGGGGAGGTGGAGATACGCAGTATTTT.

The chain combines TRBV4-3 with TRBJ2-7; 7 bases map to TRBD2. The germline CDR1 and CDR2 sequences are LGHNA and YSLEER. The J segment lost 6 bases and the V segment lost 0 bases, leaving 5 bases of the junction unmatched. The CDR3 loop spans 14 amino acids. The DNA of the CDR3 is TGCGCCAGCAGCCAAGACTCCACGGGGGGCGAGCAGTACTTC. It translates to CASSQDSTGGEQYF.

The chain employs TRBV7-6 and TRBJ2-7; the match to TRBD1 covers 8 bases. Trimming cost V 1 base and J 0 bases; bases outside gene matches: 5. In germline, CDR1 is SGHVS, CDR2 FNYEAQ. CDR3 length: 16 amino acids. CDR3 nucleotides: TGTGCCAGCAGCTTAGGGTCCGGGACAGGCTCCTACGAGCAGTACTTC. This translates into CASSLGSGTGSYEQYF.

V gene TRBV27 combines with J gene TRBJ1-6; D ambiguous. Trimming took 3 bases from V and 15 from J, leaving 15 bases between them. This CDR3 region has 13 residues. Germline CDR1 MNHEY, CDR2 SMNVEV (reference sequence). CDR3 region: CASSFFSGDYLHF. The CDR3 DNA is TGTGCCAGCAGTTTCTTCTCCGGGGATTACCTCCACTTT.

The J gene is TRBJ1-6, the V gene TRBV29-1, with 9 bases fitting TRBD1. This CDR3 has 16 residues. Germline loops: CDR1 SQVTM, CDR2 ANQGSEA. Losses at the gene ends were 6 bases for V and 7 bases for J; bases not matched to a gene: 13. The CDR3 DNA sequence: TGCAGCGTGCGTCTTTCCGGGACAGGGTTCAATTCACCCCTCCACTTT. The encoded protein is CSVRLSGTGFNSPLHF. Combining the CDR3 with reference TRBV29-1 and TRBJ1-6 gives the whole variable domain SAVISQKPSRDICQRGTSLTIQCQVDSQVTMMFWYRQQPGQSLTLIATANQGSEATYESGFVIDKFPISRPNLTFSTLTVSNMSPEDSSIYLCSVRLSGTGFNSPLHFGNGTRLTVT.

This clone came up a few times. The chain employs TRBV7-2 and TRBJ2-2; 9 nucleotides line up with TRBD1. Per germline, CDR1 SGHTA and CDR2 FQGNSA. V dropped 5 bases and J dropped 1; count of bases not matched to a gene: 5. The CDR3 consists of 16 residues. The CDR3 region is CASSMGTGLNTGELFF. The CDR3 coding sequence is TGTGCCAGCAGCATGGGGACAGGGCTGAACACCGGGGAGCTGTTTTTT.

The genes are TRBV2 and TRBJ1-2; 7 positions match TRBD1. The CDR3 loop spans 13 amino acids. Germline V gene sequence: CDR1 SNHLY, CDR2 FYNNEI. The V gene end was trimmed by 2 bases and the J gene end by 3 bases; junction bases not matched to a gene: 0. The CDR3 DNA reads TGTGCCAGCAGTGAAACAGGGGACTATGGCTACACCTTC. Translation gives CASSETGDYGYTF. The full variable domain, in which reference TRBV2 and TRBJ1-2 provide the parts outside the CDR3, is EPEVTQTPSHQVTQMGQEVILRCVPISNHLYFYWYRQILGQKVEFLVSFYNNEISEKSEIFDDQFSVERPDGSNFTLKIRSTKLEDSAMYFCASSETGDYGYTFGSGTRLTVV.

This clone was recorded a few times. This rearrangement joins TRBV14 to TRBJ1-2, with TRBD1 matching over 10 bases. V shed 0 bases and J 8 bases; nucleotides not matched to a gene: 15. From germline, CDR1 is SGHDN and CDR2 FVKESK. This CDR3 spans 18 amino acids. DNA of the CDR3: TGTGCCAGCAGCCAAGACTTTCCGGGACAGGGGCGATCTTTGGGCTACACCTTC. Its protein product is CASSQDFPGQGRSLGYTF.

The chain combines TRBV9 with TRBJ2-1; perhaps TRBD2 as D (6 bases). Germline CDR1 is SGDLS and CDR2 is YYNGEE. Trimming removed 4 bases at V and 2 bases at J, with 13 bases between. The length of the CDR3 is 15 residues. CDR3 sequence reads: CASSRAGSTYNEQFF. The CDR3 DNA reads as TGTGCCAGCAGCCGTGCGGGGTCCACCTACAATGAGCAGTTCTTC.

The genes are TRBV6-1 and TRBJ2-3; TRBD1 matches 7 bases. Trimming took 8 bases from V and 1 from J; bases not matched to a gene: 9. Per the germline V gene, CDR1 is MNHNS and CDR2 is SASEGT. CDR3 length: 15 amino acids. CDR3 sequence: CASQSHGTGTDTQYF. As DNA, the CDR3 is TGTGCCAGCCAATCACACGGGACAGGCACAGATACGCAGTATTTT.

The CDR3 is CASSYQNYGYTF. The CDR3 coding sequence is TGTGCCAGCAGTTACCAGAACTATGGCTACACCTTC. The gene calls are TRBV2 and TRBJ1-2, with no clear D. Germline V lookup: CDR1 SNHLY, CDR2 FYNNEI. Trimming took 5 bases from V and 2 from J, leaving 6 bases between them. The CDR3 covers 12 residues. Filled out from reference TRBV2 and TRBJ1-2, the complete variable domain reads EPEVTQTPSHQVTQMGQEVILRCVPISNHLYFYWYRQILGQKVEFLVSFYNNEISEKSEIFDDQFSVERPDGSNFTLKIRSTKLEDSAMYFCASSYQNYGYTFGSGTRLTVV.

The chain links TRBV7-9 to TRBJ2-5; 10 bases are a match to TRBD2. V shed 5 bases, J shed 1 base, and the junction held 13 bases outside the gene matches. CDR3 length: 18 amino acids. Germline CDR1 SEHNR, CDR2 FQNEAQ (reference sequence). CDR3 coding DNA: TGTGCCAGCAGCCCCACGATATGGAGCGGGGGGGTCCAAGAGACCCAGTACTTC. Amino acid sequence: CASSPTIWSGGVQETQYF.

V and J are TRBV18 and TRBJ2-6; D might be TRBD1 (5 bases). This CDR3 is 17 amino acids long. Germline V gene data show CDR1 as KGHSH and CDR2 as LQKENI. Deletions cut 2 bases from V and 4 bases from J, with 15 bases between. As DNA, the CDR3 is TGTGCCAGCTCACCAGGGGCTTACGGCTCAGGGGCCAACGTCCTGACTTTC. Its protein product is CASSPGAYGSGANVLTF. The entire variable domain, with the rest obtained from reference TRBV18 and TRBJ2-6, is as follows: NAGVMQNPRHLVRRRGQEARLRCSPMKGHSHVYWYRQLPEEGLKFMVYLQKENIIDESGMPKERFSAEFPKEGPSILRIQQVVRGDSAAYFCASSPGAYGSGANVLTFGAGSRLTVL.

The gene calls are TRBV19 and TRBJ2-4; no definite D call. The CDR3 contains 16 residues. The ends were cut back, 1 base at V and 3 bases at J, with 13 bases in the middle. The V gene's germline CDR1 is LNHDA and CDR2 SQIVND (reference sequence). The CDR3 region has the DNA TGTGCCAGTAGTATAGGGTTCTCTAACCTCAAAAACATTCAGTACTTC. Translated: CASSIGFSNLKNIQYF.

This clone appeared once. V and J are TRBV7-6 and TRBJ2-5, with TRBD1 identical over 7 bases. TRBJ2-7 matches the DNA end more closely, so the J call is doubtful. The CDR3 spans 16 residues. Germline V gene lookup returns CDR1 SGHVS and CDR2 FNYEAQ. CDR3 protein: CASSLDARTGFYEQYF. CDR3 bases: TGTGCCAGCAGCTTAGACGCTAGGACAGGCTTCTACGAGCAGTACTTC.